Included here is one TCR beta chain sequence, with context. Its antigen is unknown. This CDR3 is built from 14 residues. CDR1 SGHDT and CDR2 YYEEEE come from the germline V gene. Trimming took 4 bases from V and 3 from J, leaving 13 bases between them. The table came from immunoSEQ multiplex PCR; TCRdb's copy has only in-frame clones and leaves some out. The data show 20,000 to 25,000 clones, with under 90% seen just once and around 0.45% held by the top ten. This entry belongs to a study of untreated major depressive disorder. Study conclusions and caveats: Differences in TRBV25-01 and TRBV02-01 usage did not reach significance. TRBV05-01 (Vbeta 5.1) usage was higher in CD4+ T cells of depressed patients than controls.

No major medical conditions, Axis I/II comorbidities, regular medication, or illicit drugs. Typically around 95% of enriched cells were CD4+. The TCR originated in a woman aged 35 to 49 in good health. The sequenced material came from CD4+ T cells from PBMCs. The chain links TRBV5-6 to TRBJ1-2; D is ambiguous. CDR3 region: CASSPWPGDYGYTF. CDR3 sequence (DNA): TGTGCCAGCAGCCCATGGCCGGGAGACTATGGCTACACCTTC.